This is a list of T cell receptor beta chains from one sample in a study of CD8+CD57+ T cells in acquired aplastic anemia. TCRdb redid the calling of the reads with MiXCR, one entry per CDR3 protein. This table has under 200,000 distinct CDR3 sequences, 35% to 55% appearing once. Specimen: sorted CD4+, CD8+, or CD8+CD57+ T cells (not recorded which) from PBMCs. Receptor source: a human donor in good health. CDR3s include the opening cysteine and the closing phenylalanine or tryptophan.

J gene: TRBJ2-1
V gene: TRBV3-1
CDR3 protein: CASSPLARTSGRPEQFF

J gene: TRBJ1-1
V gene: TRBV24-1
CDR3 protein: CATSGNTGLNTEAFF

J gene: TRBJ2-5
V gene: TRBV20-1
CDR3 protein: CSARVPAGVAETQYF

J gene: TRBJ2-7
V gene: TRBV7-2
CDR3 protein: CASSQRGSSRSYEQYF

J gene: TRBJ2-5
V gene: TRBV2
CDR3 protein: CANSPLRAQETQYF

J gene: TRBJ1-1
V gene: TRBV7-2
CDR3 protein: CASTHTNPGALTEAFF

J gene: TRBJ1-5
V gene: TRBV2
CDR3 protein: CASSGALTGQPQHF

J gene: TRBJ1-1
V gene: TRBV29-1
CDR3 protein: CSAGKGHGIEASF

J gene: TRBJ2-7
V gene: TRBV7-2
CDR3 protein: CASSGQGGAYEQYF

J gene: TRBJ2-5
V gene: TRBV6-2/TRBV6-3
CDR3 protein: CASSQVETQYF

J gene: TRBJ2-3
V gene: TRBV7-9
CDR3 protein: CASSRSGGAMTSGGPYTDTQYF

J gene: TRBJ2-7
V gene: TRBV20-1
CDR3 protein: CSATGRGGSSCEQYF

J gene: TRBJ1-5
V gene: TRBV15
CDR3 protein: CATSRDLRGISNQPQHF

J gene: TRBJ2-5
V gene: TRBV28
CDR3 protein: CARRGEVVSLQETQYF

J gene: TRBJ2-2
V gene: TRBV29-1
CDR3 protein: CSVSNPGNTGELFF

J gene: TRBJ2-7
V gene: TRBV15
CDR3 protein: CATSRGTGGYEQYF

J gene: TRBJ1-3
V gene: TRBV18
CDR3 protein: CASSPLAGASGNTIYF

J gene: TRBJ2-1
V gene: TRBV28
CDR3 protein: CASGGPQGSYNEQFF

J gene: TRBJ1-5
V gene: TRBV7-2
CDR3 protein: CASSATGSNQPQHF

J gene: TRBJ1-2
V gene: TRBV20-1
CDR3 protein: CSARRDYGYTF

J gene: -
V gene: TRBV6-5
CDR3 protein: CASSNNPGLGEQYF

J gene: TRBJ2-3
V gene: TRBV6-1
CDR3 protein: CASRNIRTGWWTDTQYF

J gene: TRBJ2-2
V gene: TRBV11-2
CDR3 protein: CASSLGQGRPNTGELFF

J gene: TRBJ2-1
V gene: TRBV10-3
CDR3 protein: CAIMGGGGTYNEQFF

J gene: TRBJ1-1
V gene: TRBV5-5
CDR3 protein: CASSFVGGGKNTEAFF

J gene: TRBJ1-5
V gene: TRBV12-3/TRBV12-4
CDR3 protein: CASSFLVSETQHF

J gene: TRBJ2-7
V gene: TRBV5-6
CDR3 protein: CASKLAGGGLAEQYF

J gene: TRBJ1-6
V gene: TRBV20-1
CDR3 protein: CSAPRDAGSPYNSPLHF

J gene: TRBJ2-1
V gene: TRBV7-3
CDR3 protein: CASSLAGGPNEQFF

J gene: TRBJ1-2
V gene: TRBV25-1
CDR3 protein: CASSKGQSDSNYGYTF

J gene: TRBJ2-7
V gene: TRBV7-9
CDR3 protein: CASSAPGQAYEQYF

J gene: TRBJ1-4
V gene: TRBV20-1
CDR3 protein: CSATQGRGEKLFF

J gene: TRBJ2-5
V gene: TRBV20-1
CDR3 protein: CSADRAQTQYF

J gene: TRBJ2-7
V gene: TRBV12-3/TRBV12-4
CDR3 protein: CASSSGTGTGYF

J gene: TRBJ2-7
V gene: TRBV6-5
CDR3 protein: CASSYASGESAYEQYF

J gene: TRBJ2-7
V gene: TRBV20-1
CDR3 protein: CSAREAVRTYEQYF

J gene: TRBJ2-5
V gene: TRBV15
CDR3 protein: CATSSSVAETQYF

J gene: TRBJ2-6
V gene: TRBV12-3/TRBV12-4
CDR3 protein: CASSFIRSPGPRGANVLTF

J gene: TRBJ2-1
V gene: TRBV29-1
CDR3 protein: CSVEEGGASSYNEQFF

J gene: TRBJ1-2
V gene: TRBV30
CDR3 protein: CAWSVNRLYGYTF

J gene: TRBJ2-5
V gene: TRBV20-1
CDR3 protein: CSAAAPPRLETQYF

J gene: TRBJ2-7
V gene: TRBV11-2
CDR3 protein: CASSLLTGTGRIGAYEQYF

J gene: TRBJ1-5
V gene: TRBV28
CDR3 protein: CTSSEEGRGQPQHF

J gene: TRBJ2-7
V gene: TRBV7-2
CDR3 protein: CASSQRDEQYF

J gene: TRBJ2-7
V gene: TRBV11-2
CDR3 protein: CASSLGVSGRPNSYEQYF

J gene: TRBJ2-3
V gene: TRBV24-1
CDR3 protein: CATSQGAATDTQYF

J gene: TRBJ1-5
V gene: TRBV24-1
CDR3 protein: CATSDRRGDTAGQPQHF

J gene: TRBJ2-3
V gene: TRBV3-1
CDR3 protein: CASSPYLAGGGSDTQYF

J gene: TRBJ1-1
V gene: TRBV7-2
CDR3 protein: CASSLLQQNTEAFF

J gene: TRBJ2-5
V gene: TRBV29-1
CDR3 protein: CSVEAETQYF

J gene: TRBJ1-5
V gene: TRBV12-3/TRBV12-4
CDR3 protein: CASSFGGQGRQPQHF

J gene: TRBJ1-4
V gene: TRBV7-2
CDR3 protein: CASSVGDEKLFF

J gene: TRBJ2-7
V gene: TRBV7-9
CDR3 protein: CASSSGQGANEQYF

J gene: TRBJ2-7
V gene: TRBV5-1
CDR3 protein: CASSLAEQALGEQYF

J gene: TRBJ1-3
V gene: TRBV19
CDR3 protein: CASKGTTGNTIYF